This T cell receptor (beta chain) stems from a study of OX40 agonist ivuxolimab in advanced cancers. About the research overall: Partial responses occurred in Three dose-escalation patients, one with hepatocellular carcinoma and two with cutaneous melanoma. The study, taken as a whole, reports: Those patients achieving a partial response at 0.1-3.0 mg/kg showed among the lowest clonal expansion.

Trimming left V 3 bases short and J 0 bases short, with 9 bases between. Germline-derived CDR1 and CDR2 are MNHNS and SASEGT. The CDR3 has 14 amino acids. This clone was detected a few times. The antigen remains undetermined. Repertoires were generated with immunoSEQ multiplex PCR, while TCRdb's copy carries only in-frame clones and drops some. The sample has about 28,000 clones, roughly 85% seen once. The sequencing used CD4+ or CD8+ T cells sorted from blood, collected in a trial of the OX40 agonist ivuxolimab. This sequence originates from an adult with an advanced solid tumor such as melanoma, head and neck, liver or kidney cancer. This rearrangement joins TRBV6-1 to TRBJ2-7, with D perhaps assigned TRBD1 or TRBD2 (5 bases each). The CDR3 DNA reads TGTGCCAGCAGTGAGTCAGGGAGCTCCTACGAGCAGTACTTC. It codes for CASSESGSSYEQYF.